The 5 T cell receptor beta chains reported below all come from one sample, sequenced in a study of blood T cell repertoires in COVID-19. Produced via immunoSEQ multiplex PCR; TCRdb's table is partial and in-frame only. The data contain around 300,000 clones, 89% of them singletons. Sequencing was performed on peripheral blood. The receptors were sampled from a man aged 45-65 years with acute or convalescent COVID-19.

The rearrangement links TRBV7-6 to TRBJ2-1; 9 bases are a match to TRBD2. The CDR3 loop spans 15 amino acids. CDR1 is SGHVS and CDR2 is FNYEAQ in the germline V gene. V lost 1 base and J lost 9; bases outside the gene matches: 7. The CDR3 DNA reads TGTGCCAGCAGCTTAGGGGGTAGCGGGGGCACTGAGCAGTTCTTC. Translating gives CASSLGGSGGTEQFF. The full variable domain, in which reference TRBV7-6 and TRBJ2-1 provide the parts outside the CDR3, is GAGVSQSPRYKVTKRGQDVALRCDPISGHVSLYWYRQALGQGPEFLTYFNYEAQQDKSGLPNDRFSAERPEGSISTLTIQRTEQRDSAMYRCASSLGGSGGTEQFFGPGTRLTVL.

Remarks on this clone: Other DNA sequences in this specimen translate into the identical CDR3. The V call is TRBV5-1, the J call TRBJ1-4; D is perhaps TRBD1 (5 bases). CDR3 length equals 13 residues. Per the germline V gene, CDR1 is SGHRS and CDR2 is YFSETQ. With 2 bases removed from V and 5 bases from J, the gap between germline ends came to 7 bases. The CDR3 nucleotides read TGCGCCAGCAGCTTCTCAGGGAATGAAAAACTGTTTTTT. It is translated as CASSFSGNEKLFF.

The chain has TRBV2 and TRBJ1-1; no clear D gene. Germline V lookup: CDR1 SNHLY, CDR2 FYNNEI. CDR3 length: 13 residues. Trimming pared 8 bases from V and 1 base from J, leaving 11 bases between. CDR3 sequence (DNA): TGTGCCAGCCATAAGAGTAAGAACACTGAAGCTTTCTTT. Protein sequence: CASHKSKNTEAFF.

For this clone: The sample holds other DNA sequences that translate to the same CDR3. The chain employs TRBV6-5 and TRBJ2-3; TRBD2 aligns across 11 bases. Germline assignment: CDR1 MNHEY and CDR2 SVGAGI. This CDR3 region has 16 residues. With V trimmed by 0 bases and J by 1 base, 0 bases remained unmatched. The CDR3 DNA sequence: TGTGCCAGCAGTTACTCGACTAGCGGGGGCACAGATACGCAGTATTTT. This codes for CASSYSTSGGTDTQYF.

This chain joins TRBV15 and TRBJ1-2, with D maybe TRBD1 (5 bases). Trimming took 3 bases from V and 0 from J, leaving 8 bases between them. This CDR3 comprises 14 residues. The germline V gene encodes CDR1 LNHNV and CDR2 YYDKDF (reference sequence). CDR3 nucleotide sequence: TGTGCCACCAGCAGCAGGGTAGCTAACTATGGCTACACCTTC. Amino acid sequence: CATSSRVANYGYTF.